This TCR beta chain comes out of a study of blood T cell repertoires in COVID-19. Overall study: Collection of acute and convalescent COVID-19 samples took place in the United States, Italy and Spain. T cells, B-cell-depleted T cells, or PBMCs supplied cDNA or gDNA.

There are 14 residues in the CDR3. Trimming pared 5 bases from V and 8 bases from J, leaving 17 bases between. Germline values: CDR1 MGHDK, CDR2 SYGVNS. Residents of about two dozen US areas, aged roughly 18 to 90 years, made up the participants. Participant-given clinical history determined each cohort assignment. This table comes from immunoSEQ multiplex PCR, and its TCRdb copy is limited to in-frame clones, with some not included. The repertoire consists of about 220,000 clones, with about 80% occurring once and the leading ten covering about 1.3%. The chain has TRBV25-1 and TRBJ2-3; D is perhaps TRBD1 (5 bases). The sequenced sample was PBMCs or T cells enriched from blood (not recorded which). This sequence was found in a woman between 40 and 50 years old with acute COVID-19. CDR3 sequence reads: CASSPGSPRGTQYF. In nucleotides, the CDR3 is TGTGCCAGCAGTCCAGGGTCTCCCCGTGGTACGCAGTATTTT. Looking up the rest from reference TRBV25-1 and TRBJ2-3 gives the full variable domain: EADIYQTPRYLVIGTGKKITLECSQTMGHDKMYWYQQDPGMELHLIHYSYGVNSTEKGDLSSESTVSRIRTEHFPLTLESARPSHTSQYLCASSPGSPRGTQYFGPGTRLTVL.